This TCR beta chain was identified during a study of cytomegalovirus exposure and HLA in healthy donors. Study findings and constraints: Accurate HLA-A and HLA-B prediction from TCR beta sequences was reported for most subjects.

Note on this clone: Antigen: not known.

The PCR was carried out with 60 Vbeta primers and 13 Jbeta primers. Only in-frame clones appear in the TCRdb table, and some are missing; sequencing was by immunoSEQ multiplex PCR. Of about 180,000 clones listed, about 82% are singletons. This CDR3 contains 21 residues. Germline assignment: CDR1 SGHRS and CDR2 YFSETQ. V was pared by 3 bases and J by 1 base, with 21 bases of the junction left unmatched. The chain combines TRBV5-1 with TRBJ1-2; 10 nucleotides align to TRBD1. The source is a woman in her twenties or thirties in good health and CMV-seronegative. The sequencing sample was made of PBMCs. The CDR3 nucleotides read TGCGCCAGCAGCTGGATAACTCTGACGGACCTCGGGACAGGGGTTAACTATGGCTACACCTTC. It is translated as CASSWITLTDLGTGVNYGYTF.